The 5 T cell receptor beta chains reported below all come from one sample, sequenced in a study of identical twins. TCRdb re-called the 5' RACE reads through MiXCR, storing one row per CDR3 protein. The data show more than 1.5 million distinct CDR3 sequences, with under 35% seen just once and more than 0.25% held by the top ten. The specimen sequenced was cord blood. These receptors all stem from a newborn girl in good health.

The chain couples TRBV28 to TRBJ2-1; maybe TRBD1 (6 bases). The CDR3 runs 14 residues. Germline CDR1 and CDR2: MDHEN and SYDVKM. The V end was cut by 6 bases, the J end by 10 bases, with 19 bases between. The CDR3 region has the DNA TGTGCCAGCAGGCGACCCGGACAGATTGACGAGCAGTTCTTC. Translating it yields CASRRPGQIDEQFF. Full variable domain (remainder filled in from reference TRBV28 and TRBJ2-1): DVKVTQSSRYLVKRTGEKVFLECVQDMDHENMFWYRQDPGLGLRLIYFSYDVKMKEKGDIPEGYSVSREKKERFSLILESASTNQTSMYLCASRRPGQIDEQFFGPGTRLTVL.

CDR3 residues: CASSQGTIPGYTF. The CDR3 bases are TGTGCCAGCAGCCAGGGGACAATCCCTGGCTACACCTTC. This chain links TRBV11-2 with TRBJ1-2; the D gene is possibly TRBD1 (6 bases). This CDR3 comprises 13 residues. Germline CDR1 and CDR2: SGHAT and FQNNGV. V shed 5 bases and J shed 7 bases, with 14 bases lying between them.

This clonotype was recorded a few times. The chain links TRBV25-1 to TRBJ2-7; possible D gene TRBD2, 5 bases. Trimming cost V 0 bases and J 2 bases, with 14 bases left between them. The CDR3 has 16 residues. Per germline, CDR1 MGHDK and CDR2 SYGVNS. The CDR3 nucleotides are TGTGCCAGCAGTGAATATGCCGGGCAGCGGCCCTACGAGCAGTACTTC. This encodes CASSEYAGQRPYEQYF.

At least ten counts were recorded for this clonotype. The chain is built from TRBV2 and TRBJ2-3; 10 positions match TRBD2. V lost 4 bases and J lost 5; bases outside the gene matches: 6. The CDR3 is made up of 15 amino acids. CDR1 is SNHLY, CDR2 FYNNEI, per germline. The CDR3 DNA is TGTGCCAGCAGTGTCCTAGCGGGAGTGGTAGATACGCAGTATTTT. It encodes CASSVLAGVVDTQYF. The entire variable domain, with the rest obtained from reference TRBV2 and TRBJ2-3, is as follows: EPEVTQTPSHQVTQMGQEVILRCVPISNHLYFYWYRQILGQKVEFLVSFYNNEISEKSEIFDDQFSVERPDGSNFTLKIRSTKLEDSAMYFCASSVLAGVVDTQYFGPGTRLTVL.

The chain uses TRBV12-3 or TRBV12-4 and TRBJ2-5; TRBD2 might be the D (6 bases). The germline V and J ends were trimmed by 7 bases and 5 bases, with 17 bases remaining between them. This CDR3 has 14 amino acids. In DNA, the CDR3 is TGTGCCAGCATTCCAGGTAGCGGTGGGGAGACCCAGTACTTC. It codes for CASIPGSGGETQYF.